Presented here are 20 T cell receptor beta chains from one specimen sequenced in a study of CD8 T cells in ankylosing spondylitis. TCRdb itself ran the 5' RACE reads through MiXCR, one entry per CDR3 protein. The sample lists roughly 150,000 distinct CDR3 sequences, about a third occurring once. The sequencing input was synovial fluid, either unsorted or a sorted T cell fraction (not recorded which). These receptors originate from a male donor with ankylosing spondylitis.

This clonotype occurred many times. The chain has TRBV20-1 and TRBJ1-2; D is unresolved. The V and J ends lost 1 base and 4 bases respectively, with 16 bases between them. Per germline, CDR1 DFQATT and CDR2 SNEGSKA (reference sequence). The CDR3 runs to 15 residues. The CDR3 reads CSARADLGWGYGYTF. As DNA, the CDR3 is TGCAGTGCTAGAGCAGACTTAGGGTGGGGCTATGGCTACACCTTC.

CDR3 DNA sequence: TGTGCCAGCAGCACGGGACAGGGCCCAAGTCAGCCCCAGCATTTT. Protein product: CASSTGQGPSQPQHF. This chain uses TRBV7-2 with TRBJ1-5, with 9 bases identical to TRBD1. The junction had 8 bases not matched to a gene; V was cut back by 5 bases and J by 6 bases. The CDR3 length is 15 residues. Germline CDR1 is SGHTA and CDR2 is FQGNSA. Drawing the rest from reference TRBV7-2 and TRBJ1-5, the complete variable domain is GAGVSQSPSNKVTEKGKDVELRCDPISGHTALYWYRQSLGQGLEFLIYFQGNSAPDKSGLPSDRFSAERTGGSVSTLTIQRTQQEDSAVYLCASSTGQGPSQPQHFGDGTRLSIL.

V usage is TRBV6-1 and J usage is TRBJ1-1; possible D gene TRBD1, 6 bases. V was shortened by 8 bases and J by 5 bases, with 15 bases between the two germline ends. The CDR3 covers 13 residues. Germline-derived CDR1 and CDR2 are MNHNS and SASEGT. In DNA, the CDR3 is TGTGCCAGCTTTCTTGGAGGGGGGACTGAAGCTTTCTTT. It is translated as CASFLGGGTEAFF.

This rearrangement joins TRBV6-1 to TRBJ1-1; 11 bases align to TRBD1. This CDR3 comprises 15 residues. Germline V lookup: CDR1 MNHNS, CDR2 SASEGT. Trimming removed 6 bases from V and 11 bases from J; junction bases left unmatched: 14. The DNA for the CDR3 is TGTGCCAGCAGGGGAGATGGGGACAGGGGGGTTAGGGCTTTCTTT. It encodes CASRGDGDRGVRAFF.

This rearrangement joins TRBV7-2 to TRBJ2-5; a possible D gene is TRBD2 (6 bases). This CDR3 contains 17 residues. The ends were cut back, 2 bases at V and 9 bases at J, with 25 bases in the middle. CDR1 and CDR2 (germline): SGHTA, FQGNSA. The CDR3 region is CASSLFGGGVETGAQYF. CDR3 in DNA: TGTGCCAGCAGCTTATTCGGGGGTGGGGTCGAGACGGGGGCCCAGTACTTC.

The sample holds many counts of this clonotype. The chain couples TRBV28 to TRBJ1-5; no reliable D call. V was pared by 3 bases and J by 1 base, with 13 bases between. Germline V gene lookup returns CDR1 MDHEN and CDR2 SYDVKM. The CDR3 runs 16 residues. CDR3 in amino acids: CASSFKVWQSNQPQHF. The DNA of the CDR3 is TGTGCCAGCAGTTTTAAGGTTTGGCAAAGCAATCAGCCCCAGCATTTT. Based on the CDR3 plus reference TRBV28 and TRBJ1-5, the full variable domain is DVKVTQSSRYLVKRTGEKVFLECVQDMDHENMFWYRQDPGLGLRLIYFSYDVKMKEKGDIPEGYSVSREKKERFSLILESASTNQTSMYLCASSFKVWQSNQPQHFGDGTRLSIL.

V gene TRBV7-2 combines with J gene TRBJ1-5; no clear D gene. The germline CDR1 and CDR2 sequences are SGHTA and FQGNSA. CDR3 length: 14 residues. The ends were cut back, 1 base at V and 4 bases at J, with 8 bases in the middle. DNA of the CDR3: TGTGCCAGCAGCTTAGGAGGGATAAATCAGCCCCAGCATTTT. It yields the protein CASSLGGINQPQHF.

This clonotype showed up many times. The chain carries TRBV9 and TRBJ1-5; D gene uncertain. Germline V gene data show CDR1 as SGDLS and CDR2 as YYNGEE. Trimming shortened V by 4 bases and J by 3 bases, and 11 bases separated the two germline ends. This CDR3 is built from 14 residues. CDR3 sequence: CASSPSLNNQPQHF. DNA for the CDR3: TGTGCCAGCAGCCCCAGCCTTAACAATCAGCCCCAGCATTTT.

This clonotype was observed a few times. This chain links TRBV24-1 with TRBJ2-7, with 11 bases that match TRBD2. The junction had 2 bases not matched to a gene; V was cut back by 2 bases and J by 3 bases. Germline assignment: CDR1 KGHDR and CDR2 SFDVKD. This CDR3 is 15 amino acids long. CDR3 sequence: CATSDSGLAGYEQYF. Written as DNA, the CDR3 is TGTGCCACCAGTGATTCCGGACTAGCGGGCTACGAGCAGTACTTC.

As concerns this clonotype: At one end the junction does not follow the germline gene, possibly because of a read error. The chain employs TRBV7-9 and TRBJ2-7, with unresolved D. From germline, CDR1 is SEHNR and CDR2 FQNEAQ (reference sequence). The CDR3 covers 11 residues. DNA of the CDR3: TGTGCCAGCAGGTTAGCACGGGAGCAGTACTTC. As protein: CASRLAREQYF.

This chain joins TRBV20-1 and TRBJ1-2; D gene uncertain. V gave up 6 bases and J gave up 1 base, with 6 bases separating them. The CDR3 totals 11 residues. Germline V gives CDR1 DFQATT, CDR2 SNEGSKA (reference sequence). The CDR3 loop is CSAYVNYGYTF. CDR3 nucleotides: TGCAGTGCATATGTTAACTATGGCTACACCTTC.

The CDR3 loop reads CASSLVGAGKYF. CDR3 DNA: TGTGCCAGCAGCTTGGTGGGGGCCGGGAAGTATTTT. This rearrangement joins TRBV11-2 to TRBJ2-3, with a possible D match to TRBD1 (6 bases). CDR1 SGHAT and CDR2 FQNNGV come from the germline V gene. This CDR3 contains 12 residues. Trimming stripped 3 bases from V and 13 bases from J, with 14 bases between.

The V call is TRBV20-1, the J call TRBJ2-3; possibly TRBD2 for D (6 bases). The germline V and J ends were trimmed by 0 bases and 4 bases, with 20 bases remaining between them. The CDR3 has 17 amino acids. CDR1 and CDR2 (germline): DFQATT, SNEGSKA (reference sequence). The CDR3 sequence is CSARDYEGGRGSDTQYF. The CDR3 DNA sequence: TGCAGTGCTAGAGATTACGAGGGTGGGCGGGGATCAGATACGCAGTATTTT.

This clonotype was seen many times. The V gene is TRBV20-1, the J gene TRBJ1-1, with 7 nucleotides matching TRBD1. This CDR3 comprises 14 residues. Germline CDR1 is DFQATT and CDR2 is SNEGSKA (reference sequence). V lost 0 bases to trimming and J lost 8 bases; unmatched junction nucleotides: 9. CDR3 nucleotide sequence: TGCAGTGCTAGAGATCCTCGACAGGGTGGAGAAGCTTTCTTT. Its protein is CSARDPRQGGEAFF.

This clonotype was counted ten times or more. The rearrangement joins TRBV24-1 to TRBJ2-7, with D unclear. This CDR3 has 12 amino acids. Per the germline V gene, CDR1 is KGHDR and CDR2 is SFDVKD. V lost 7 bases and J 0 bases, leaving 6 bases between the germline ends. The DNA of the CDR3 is TGTGCCACCAGCATGGACTCCTACGAGCAGTACTTC. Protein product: CATSMDSYEQYF.

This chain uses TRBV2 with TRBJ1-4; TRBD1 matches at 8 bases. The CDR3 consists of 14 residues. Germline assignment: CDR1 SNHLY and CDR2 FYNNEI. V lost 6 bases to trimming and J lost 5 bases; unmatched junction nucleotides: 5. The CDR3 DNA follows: TGTGCCAGCAGCCAGGGGGCAGGGAATGAAAAACTGTTTTTT. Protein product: CASSQGAGNEKLFF.

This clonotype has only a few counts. Here the CDR3 DNA reads TGCAGCGTCCTGGGGATTTCAGGGGAGCTGTTTTTT. This translates into CSVLGISGELFF. The rearrangement links TRBV29-1 to TRBJ2-2; no firm D call. There are 12 residues in the CDR3. V was pared by 6 bases and J by 8 bases, with 13 bases between. Germline V CDR1 and CDR2: SQVTM, ANQGSEA.

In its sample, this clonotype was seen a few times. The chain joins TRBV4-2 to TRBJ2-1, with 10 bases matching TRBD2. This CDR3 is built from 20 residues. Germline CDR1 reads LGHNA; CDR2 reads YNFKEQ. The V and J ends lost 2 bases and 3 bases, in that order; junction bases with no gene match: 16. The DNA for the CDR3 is TGTGCCAGCAGCCAAAAGACCCCCGGCCTAGCGGGAGTAGGCTACAATGAGCAGTTCTTC. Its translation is CASSQKTPGLAGVGYNEQFF.

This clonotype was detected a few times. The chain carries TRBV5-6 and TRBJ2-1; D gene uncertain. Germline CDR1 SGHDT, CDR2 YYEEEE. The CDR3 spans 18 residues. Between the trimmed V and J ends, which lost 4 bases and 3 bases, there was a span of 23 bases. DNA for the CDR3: TGTGCCAGCAGCCTGGATGCACAGCCCTCGCTCTTCTACAATGAGCAGTTCTTC. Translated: CASSLDAQPSLFYNEQFF.

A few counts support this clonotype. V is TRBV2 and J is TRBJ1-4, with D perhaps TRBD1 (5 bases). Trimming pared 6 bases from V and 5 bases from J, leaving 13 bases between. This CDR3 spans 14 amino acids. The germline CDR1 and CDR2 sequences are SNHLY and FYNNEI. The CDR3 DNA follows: TGTGCCAGCAGGGTAGGACGGGGGAATGAAAAACTGTTTTTT. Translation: CASRVGRGNEKLFF.